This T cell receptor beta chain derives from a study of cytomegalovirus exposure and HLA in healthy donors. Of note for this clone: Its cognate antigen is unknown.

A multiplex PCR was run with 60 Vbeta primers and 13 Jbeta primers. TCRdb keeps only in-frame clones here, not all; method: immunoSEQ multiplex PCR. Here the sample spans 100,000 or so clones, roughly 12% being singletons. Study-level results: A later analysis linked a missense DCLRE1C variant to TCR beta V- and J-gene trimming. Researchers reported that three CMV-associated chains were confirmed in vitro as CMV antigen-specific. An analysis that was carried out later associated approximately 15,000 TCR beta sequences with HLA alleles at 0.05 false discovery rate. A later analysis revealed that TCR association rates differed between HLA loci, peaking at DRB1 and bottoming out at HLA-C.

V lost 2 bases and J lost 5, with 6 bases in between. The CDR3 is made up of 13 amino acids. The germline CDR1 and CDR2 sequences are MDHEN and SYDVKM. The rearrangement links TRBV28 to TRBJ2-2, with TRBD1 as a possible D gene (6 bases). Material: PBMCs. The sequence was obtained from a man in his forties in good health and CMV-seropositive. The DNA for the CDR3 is TGTGCCAGCAGTTTACAGGGGACCGGGGAGCTGTTTTTT. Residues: CASSLQGTGELFF. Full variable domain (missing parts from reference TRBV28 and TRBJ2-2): DVKVTQSSRYLVKRTGEKVFLECVQDMDHENMFWYRQDPGLGLRLIYFSYDVKMKEKGDIPEGYSVSREKKERFSLILESASTNQTSMYLCASSLQGTGELFFGEGSRLTVL.